These 23 T cell receptor beta chains originate from one sample sequenced in a study of Graves' ophthalmopathy and Graves' hyperthyroidism. The authors amplified TCR beta CDR3 regions, and they did so from RNA transcripts for repertoire sequencing. Amplification began with first-round RT-PCR using HTBI primers, then second-round multiplex PCR was performed. A single record per CDR3 protein comes from TCRdb applying MiXCR to the multiplex PCR reads. The sample records about 740,000 distinct CDR3 sequences, 40% being singletons. The sequenced material came from peripheral blood. The receptor set was obtained from an adult man with Graves' ophthalmopathy.

This clonotype has more than one count but fewer than ten. The chain combines TRBV9 with TRBJ2-7; D may be TRBD1 (5 bases). The germline V and J ends were trimmed by 0 bases and 0 bases, with 10 bases remaining between them. The CDR3 consists of 15 residues. Per germline, CDR1 SGDLS and CDR2 YYNGEE. For the CDR3, the DNA is TGTGCCAGCAGCGTAGGTTCGACAGTCTCCTACGAGCAGTACTTC. Translated, it gives CASSVGSTVSYEQYF.

The rearrangement uses TRBV25-1 and TRBJ2-2; D unclear. Germline V gene sequence: CDR1 MGHDK, CDR2 SYGVNS. This CDR3 comprises 16 residues. V dropped 7 bases and J dropped 7 bases, with 22 bases sitting between them. This CDR3 is CASTMAGPIVIGELFF. In DNA form, the CDR3 reads TGTGCCAGCACGATGGCCGGCCCGATAGTTATCGGGGAGCTGTTTTTT.

This clonotype appeared a single time. The CDR3 region has the DNA TGCGCCAGCAGCTTGGCCGAGAGGGGAACCGGGGAGCTGTTTTTT. It specifies CASSLAERGTGELFF. The chain combines TRBV5-1 with TRBJ2-2; D might be TRBD1 or TRBD2, each matching 5 bases. The V and J ends lost 0 bases and 5 bases respectively, with 11 bases between them. CDR1 SGHRS and CDR2 YFSETQ come from the germline V gene. The CDR3 extends over 15 amino acids.

Ten or more counts support this clonotype. The CDR3 is CATSRGQGYYEQYF. CDR3 DNA: TGTGCCACCAGCAGGGGACAGGGATACTACGAGCAGTACTTC. The gene calls are TRBV24-1 and TRBJ2-7; 9 bases are shared with TRBD1. The CDR3 has 14 amino acids. Trimming removed 7 bases from V and 3 bases from J; junction bases left unmatched: 6. Germline CDR1 and CDR2: KGHDR and SFDVKD.

This clonotype was picked up a small number of times. The rearrangement joins TRBV10-3 to TRBJ1-5; D ambiguous. The V end lost 10 bases, the J end lost 5 bases, and 24 bases lay between the germline ends. Germline CDR1 and CDR2: ENHRY and SYGVKD. CDR3 length equals 16 residues. The CDR3 DNA sequence: TGTGCCAGCAGGAAGATGGATCAGACGCGCGATCAGCCCCAGCATTTT. It specifies CASRKMDQTRDQPQHF.

This clonotype was seen repeatedly, ten times or more. The chain combines TRBV9 with TRBJ2-5; D is possibly TRBD2 (5 bases). The CDR3 runs to 14 residues. V shed 4 bases and J shed 4 bases, with 14 bases lying between them. In germline, CDR1 is SGDLS, CDR2 YYNGEE. The CDR3 DNA sequence: TGTGCCAGCAGCCAAGGTGGAGGAAGAGAGACCCAGTACTTC. This translates into CASSQGGGRETQYF.

This clonotype appeared a single time. A much larger clone lies a single base off, so this may be a read error. The chain is built from TRBV5-1 and TRBJ1-2, with 7 bases that match TRBD1. Germline CDR1 is SGHRS and CDR2 is YFSETQ. The CDR3 is 13 residues long. Here the CDR3 reads CASSEDRIYGYTF. In nucleotides, the CDR3 is TGTGCCAGCAGCGAGGACAGGATCTATGGCTACACCTTC.

The chain links TRBV2 to TRBJ1-4; 7 bases line up with TRBD1. Trimming cost V 3 bases and J 5 bases; bases outside gene matches: 0. CDR3 length: 13 amino acids. CDR1 is SNHLY and CDR2 is FYNNEI in the germline V gene. The CDR3 nucleotides read TGTGCCAGCAGTGAGACAGGGAATGAAAAACTGTTTTTT. Encoded protein: CASSETGNEKLFF. The variable domain in full, completed from reference TRBV2 and TRBJ1-4, reads EPEVTQTPSHQVTQMGQEVILRCVPISNHLYFYWYRQILGQKVEFLVSFYNNEISEKSEIFDDQFSVERPDGSNFTLKIRSTKLEDSAMYFCASSETGNEKLFFGSGTQLSVL.

The gene calls are TRBV29-1 and TRBJ1-6, with 7 bases matching TRBD1. V trimming: 5 bases; J trimming: 9 bases; junction bases outside the gene matches: 4. This CDR3 has 12 amino acids. Per germline, CDR1 SQVTM and CDR2 ANQGSEA. The CDR3 DNA follows: TGCAGCGTTTCGGCAGGGGGTTCACCCCTCCACTTT. Translated: CSVSAGGSPLHF.

This clonotype has at least ten counts. J is TRBJ2-7 and V is TRBV7-9; 12 nucleotides agree with TRBD2. Germline CDR1 reads SEHNR; CDR2 reads FQNEAQ (reference sequence). The CDR3 contains 14 residues. The ends lost 5 bases at V and 6 bases at J; junction bases unmatched: 5. CDR3 sequence (DNA): TGTGCCAGCAGCCCCCGACTAGCGGGAGTCGAGCAGTACTTC. Translation: CASSPRLAGVEQYF.

This clonotype was recorded a few times. The CDR3 coding sequence is TGCGCCAGCAGCCAAGTCACGCTAGCGGGGGTTGAGACCCAGTACTTC. Protein: CASSQVTLAGVETQYF. This chain links TRBV4-1 with TRBJ2-5; 10 bases map to TRBD2. The CDR3 runs to 16 residues. Germline V CDR1 and CDR2: MGHRA, YSYEKL. V was pared by 1 base and J by 5 bases, with 7 bases of the junction left unmatched.

The genes are TRBV2 and TRBJ2-7, with no clear D. The germline V gene encodes CDR1 SNHLY and CDR2 FYNNEI. The CDR3 sequence is 12 residues long. V dropped 4 bases and J dropped 5 bases, with 9 bases sitting between them. CDR3 coding DNA: TGTGCCAGCAGTGCCCGGTGGGACGAGCAGTACTTC. Amino acids: CASSARWDEQYF. Complete variable domain (other parts from reference TRBV2 and TRBJ2-7): EPEVTQTPSHQVTQMGQEVILRCVPISNHLYFYWYRQILGQKVEFLVSFYNNEISEKSEIFDDQFSVERPDGSNFTLKIRSTKLEDSAMYFCASSARWDEQYFGPGTRLTVT.

The rearrangement uses TRBV10-3 and TRBJ1-4, with D possibly matching TRBD1 (5 bases). Germline V gene data show CDR1 as ENHRY and CDR2 as SYGVKD. V lost 3 bases, J lost 11 bases, and 16 bases lay in between. CDR3 length: 14 residues. CDR3 sequence (DNA): TGTGCCATCAGTGACGCGGGACTAGCGGGGAAACTGTTTTTT. This translates into CAISDAGLAGKLFF.

As for this clonotype: With a much larger clone just one base away, this may be a read error. The chain joins TRBV29-1 to TRBJ1-5; D remains unclear. In germline, CDR1 is SQVTM, CDR2 ANQGSEA. The CDR3 loop spans 14 amino acids. V was pared by 6 bases and J by 0 bases, with 12 bases between. CDR3: CSVRNVTSNQPQHF. CDR3 in DNA: TGCAGCGTAAGGAACGTTACTAGCAATCAGCCCCAGCATTTT.

This clonotype was detected many times. The V gene is TRBV7-9, the J gene TRBJ1-2, with unresolved D. This CDR3 spans 13 amino acids. Germline CDR1 and CDR2: SEHNR and FQNEAQ (reference sequence). Trimming shortened V by 1 base and J by 4 bases, and 7 bases separated the two germline ends. The CDR3 DNA follows: TGTGCCAGCAGCTTAGTAGACGGCTATGGCTACACCTTC. Translating gives CASSLVDGYGYTF.

The rearrangement joins TRBV5-1 to TRBJ2-7, with 7 bases matching TRBD1. The CDR3 consists of 15 residues. Unmatched junction bases numbered 4, after V lost 0 bases and J lost 1 base. The germline V gene has CDR1 SGHRS and CDR2 YFSETQ. The CDR3 nucleotides are TGCGCCAGCAGCTTGGCCCCGGGACAGTCCTACGAGCAGTACTTC. Encoded protein: CASSLAPGQSYEQYF.

The rearrangement uses TRBV2 and TRBJ1-3; weak D call: TRBD1 (5 bases). The length of the CDR3 is 18 residues. V lost 3 bases to trimming and J lost 0 bases, with 18 bases between them. Germline CDR1 SNHLY, CDR2 FYNNEI. The chain's CDR3 is CASSDRATDRNSGNTIYF. The DNA for the CDR3 is TGTGCCAGCAGTGACCGCGCGACAGACCGAAACTCTGGAAACACCATATATTTT. Supplemented by reference TRBV2 and TRBJ1-3, the full variable domain reads EPEVTQTPSHQVTQMGQEVILRCVPISNHLYFYWYRQILGQKVEFLVSFYNNEISEKSEIFDDQFSVERPDGSNFTLKIRSTKLEDSAMYFCASSDRATDRNSGNTIYFGEGSWLTVV.

In its sample, this clonotype was seen many times. V usage is TRBV9 and J usage is TRBJ1-4, with D tentatively TRBD1 (5 bases). The CDR3 is 14 amino acids. Looked up from germline, CDR1 is SGDLS and CDR2 is YYNGEE. Trimming left V 6 bases short and J 7 bases short, with 16 bases between. CDR3 sequence (DNA): TGTGCCAGCACACGAGGGAGTGGGGGTGAAAAACTGTTTTTT. This sequence encodes CASTRGSGGEKLFF.

This clonotype was recorded a few times. The chain combines TRBV20-1 with TRBJ2-7, with 11 bases fitting TRBD2. The J segment lost 2 bases and the V segment lost 7 bases, leaving 4 bases of the junction unmatched. In germline, CDR1 is DFQATT, CDR2 SNEGSKA (reference sequence). The CDR3 contains 13 residues. Here the CDR3 reads CSVQTSGAYEQYF. DNA for the CDR3: TGCAGTGTGCAGACTAGCGGGGCCTACGAGCAGTACTTC.

The chain joins TRBV19 to TRBJ1-1; weak D call: TRBD1 (5 bases). V shed 2 bases and J shed 11 bases, with 15 bases lying between them. This CDR3 has 13 residues. Germline CDR1 LNHDA, CDR2 SQIVND (reference sequence). CDR3 region: CASSIQGPPVAFF. As DNA, the CDR3 is TGTGCCAGTAGTATACAGGGACCTCCGGTCGCTTTCTTT.

V usage is TRBV2 and J usage is TRBJ2-5, with D maybe TRBD1 (6 bases). CDR3 size: 16 residues. Germline V CDR1 and CDR2: SNHLY, FYNNEI. Trimming shortened V by 5 bases and J by 5 bases, and 21 bases separated the two germline ends. The CDR3 bases are TGTGCCAGCAGTTTACAGGGATACCCCTACAATGAGACCCAGTACTTC. Translated: CASSLQGYPYNETQYF.

This clonotype was recorded a few times. The chain joins TRBV2 to TRBJ2-2; D call uncertain. V was pared by 2 bases and J by 1 base, with 8 bases between. Germline CDR1 is SNHLY and CDR2 is FYNNEI. The CDR3 contains 15 residues. CDR3 bases: TGTGCCAGCAGTGAATTGGGTTTGAACACCGGGGAGCTGTTTTTT. Protein: CASSELGLNTGELFF.

About this clonotype itself: The junction and the germline gene differ at one end; a read error may be behind it. The chain carries TRBV7-2 and TRBJ1-4; tentative D call: TRBD1 (5 bases). The length of the CDR3 is 14 residues. In germline, CDR1 is SGHTA, CDR2 FQGNSA. This chain's CDR3 is CASSPRDGDEKLFF. The CDR3 DNA is TGCGCCAGCAGCCCGCGGGACGGGGATGAAAAACTGTTTTTT.